This T cell receptor beta chain comes out of a study of CD4 T cells in relation to SARS-CoV-2 and coronaviruses. Findings and caveats of the study: In roughly 60% of donors, memory CD4+ clonotypes crossrecognized SARS-CoV-2 and at least one common cold coronavirus spike. Pre-pandemic and post-infection samples never came from the same donor.

The unexposed donors gave CD4+ T cells in about 2011-2018, prior to COVID-19. Isolation of CD4+ T cells took place after about 10 days in culture. As cell numbers allowed, unexposed-donor CD4+ T cells faced SARS-CoV-2 S/N and four cold-coronavirus spikes. Using immunoSEQ multiplex PCR, the repertoire was profiled, and TCRdb retains in-frame clones only, with some absent. This table holds 15,000 to 18,000 clones, over 60% found once. This clone has just a few counts. Its antigen is not known. Germline CDR1 reads MNHEY; CDR2 reads SMNVEV (reference sequence). The germline V and J ends were trimmed by 3 bases and 3 bases, with 13 bases remaining between them. The CDR3 contains 15 residues.

The chain carries TRBV27 and TRBJ2-3; D perhaps matches TRBD2 (6 bases). The receptor was derived from a human donor in good health. The sequenced sample consisted of CD4+ T cells from PBMCs, cultured in vitro. CDR3 nucleotide sequence: TGTGCCAGCAGTTTCCTGGGGGGATATACAGATACGCAGTATTTT. It translates to CASSFLGGYTDTQYF.